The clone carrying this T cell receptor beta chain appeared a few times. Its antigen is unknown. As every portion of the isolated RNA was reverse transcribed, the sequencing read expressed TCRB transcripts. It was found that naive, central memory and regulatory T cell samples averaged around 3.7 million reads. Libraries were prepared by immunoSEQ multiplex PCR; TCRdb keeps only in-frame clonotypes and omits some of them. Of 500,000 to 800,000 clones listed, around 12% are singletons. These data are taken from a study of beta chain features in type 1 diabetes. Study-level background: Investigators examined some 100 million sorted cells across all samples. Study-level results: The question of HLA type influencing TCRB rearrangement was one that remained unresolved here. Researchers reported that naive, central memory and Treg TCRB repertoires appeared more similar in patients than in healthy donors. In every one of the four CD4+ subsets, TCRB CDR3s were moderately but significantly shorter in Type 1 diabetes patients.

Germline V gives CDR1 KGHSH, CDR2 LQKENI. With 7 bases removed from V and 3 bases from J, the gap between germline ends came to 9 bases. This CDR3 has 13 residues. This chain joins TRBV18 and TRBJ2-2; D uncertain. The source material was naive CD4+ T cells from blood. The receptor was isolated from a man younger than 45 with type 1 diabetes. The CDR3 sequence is CASLWHDTGELFF. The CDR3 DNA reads TGTGCCAGCTTATGGCACGACACCGGGGAGCTGTTTTTT.